Following are 10 T cell receptor beta chains from one sample sequenced in a study of T cells in tumors and immune-related adverse events. TCRdb's table, derived via immunoSEQ multiplex PCR, lists solely in-frame clones and lacks some. The sample lists a few thousand clones, 82% occurring once. The source material was skin tissue, sampled from a patient treated with anti-PD-1 therapy. All receptors come from a female donor with metastatic renal cell carcinoma.

This clone has only one observation. This rearrangement joins TRBV12-5 to TRBJ2-3; D is undetermined. V was trimmed by 3 bases and J by 0 bases, leaving 10 bases between them. This CDR3 has 15 residues. Germline V CDR1 and CDR2: LGHNT, FRNRAP. The DNA for the CDR3 is TGTGCTAGTGGTTTCATAGGCATTAGCACAGATACGCAGTATTTT. This translates into CASGFIGISTDTQYF.

The V gene is TRBV28, the J gene TRBJ2-3; weak D call: TRBD2 (6 bases). Germline V lookup: CDR1 MDHEN, CDR2 SYDVKM. This CDR3 is 18 amino acids long. Between the trimmed V and J ends, which lost 4 bases and 0 bases, there was a span of 20 bases. The CDR3 bases are TGTGCCAGCAGTTCCCTTATGGGGACTTGGATGAGCACAGATACGCAGTATTTT. This sequence encodes CASSSLMGTWMSTDTQYF. The entire variable domain, with the rest obtained from reference TRBV28 and TRBJ2-3, is as follows: DVKVTQSSRYLVKRTGEKVFLECVQDMDHENMFWYRQDPGLGLRLIYFSYDVKMKEKGDIPEGYSVSREKKERFSLILESASTNQTSMYLCASSSLMGTWMSTDTQYFGPGTRLTVL.

This chain links TRBV6-1 with TRBJ2-3; no reliable D call. The ends were cut back, 8 bases at V and 3 bases at J, with 18 bases in the middle. The V gene's germline CDR1 is MNHNS and CDR2 SASEGT. This CDR3 spans 15 amino acids. The CDR3 nucleotides read TGTGCCAGCCAAAAGGACGGAAAAGCAACAGATACGCAGTATTTT. Protein: CASQKDGKATDTQYF.

The J gene is TRBJ1-1, the V gene TRBV11-3; TRBD1 might be the D (6 bases). This CDR3 has 15 amino acids. CDR1 and CDR2 from the germline V gene are SGHNT and YENEEA. Trimming stripped 4 bases from V and 0 bases from J, with 12 bases between. DNA for the CDR3: TGTGCCAGCAGCTCAGCGGGACACCTGAACACTGAAGCTTTCTTT. As protein: CASSSAGHLNTEAFF.

The genes are TRBV6-1 and TRBJ2-7; possibly TRBD1 for D (6 bases). The CDR3 is 16 amino acids. The germline V gene encodes CDR1 MNHNS and CDR2 SASEGT. V was trimmed by 2 bases and J by 1 base, leaving 15 bases between them. Here the CDR3 reads CASSEYVGAGSYEQYF. As DNA, the CDR3 is TGTGCCAGCAGTGAATATGTGGGGGCCGGATCCTACGAGCAGTACTTC.

V and J are TRBV5-1 and TRBJ1-1; 9 bases agree with TRBD1. Germline V gives CDR1 SGHRS, CDR2 YFSETQ. CDR3 length: 14 amino acids. V lost 4 bases, J lost 5 bases, and 6 bases stayed unmatched. For the CDR3, the DNA is TGCGCCAGCAGCGGAGGGACAGGGCGGACTGAAGCTTTCTTT. As protein: CASSGGTGRTEAFF. Filled out from reference TRBV5-1 and TRBJ1-1, the complete variable domain reads KAGVTQTPRYLIKTRGQQVTLSCSPISGHRSVSWYQQTPGQGLQFLFEYFSETQRNKGNFPGRFSGRQFSNSRSEMNVSTLELGDSALYLCASSGGTGRTEAFFGQGTRLTVV.

This chain uses TRBV5-1 with TRBJ2-2, with 9 bases identical to TRBD1. J gave up 1 base and V 4 bases, and 5 bases lay outside the gene matches. Germline loops: CDR1 SGHRS, CDR2 YFSETQ. This CDR3 is built from 16 residues. CDR3 protein: CASSPGQGWNTGELFF. Written as DNA, the CDR3 is TGCGCCAGCAGCCCGGGACAGGGTTGGAACACCGGGGAGCTGTTTTTT.

The rearrangement links TRBV19 to TRBJ1-2; D is perhaps TRBD1 (6 bases). Germline assignment: CDR1 LNHDA and CDR2 SQIVND (reference sequence). This CDR3 comprises 14 residues. The ends were cut back, 4 bases at V and 5 bases at J, with 14 bases in the middle. CDR3 sequence: CASSTTQDSYGYTF. CDR3 bases: TGTGCCAGTAGTACTACCCAGGACAGTTATGGCTACACCTTC.

This clone was counted a few times. This chain links TRBV2 with TRBJ1-2, with D possibly being TRBD1 (6 bases). CDR3 length: 14 residues. The V end lost 3 bases, the J end lost 6 bases, and 14 bases lay between the germline ends. Germline loops: CDR1 SNHLY, CDR2 FYNNEI. The CDR3 DNA reads as TGTGCCAGCAGTGACCTCGGGGGGGCCAATGGCTACACCTTC. It is translated as CASSDLGGANGYTF.

This chain uses TRBV29-1 with TRBJ2-2; no clear D. The germline V gene has CDR1 SQVTM and CDR2 ANQGSEA. The V and J ends lost 4 bases and 1 base respectively, with 4 bases between them. This CDR3 is 12 amino acids long. The CDR3 protein is CSVGVNTGELFF. The CDR3 DNA reads as TGCAGCGTTGGGGTGAACACCGGGGAGCTGTTTTTT.